This is a list of T cell receptor beta chains from one sample in a study of blood T cell repertoires in COVID-19. Assay used: immunoSEQ multiplex PCR; TCRdb lists only in-frame clones, some missing. The sample has approximately 190,000 clones; 84% are singletons. Sample: peripheral blood. The receptors were gathered from a woman between 65 and 79 years old with active or convalescent COVID-19. Each CDR3 is given with its conserved first and last residue. A D gene is named only where the DNA matches it firmly. Size values are once, few and many counts, or a class for expanded clones, and some rows have none.

v_call: TRBV19; clone_size: NA; d_call: TRBD2; j_call: TRBJ2-3; cdr3_aa: CASTNLAGLARTDTQYF; cdr3_nt: TGTGCCAGTACTAACCTCGCGGGACTAGCGCGCACAGATACGCAGTATTTT
v_call: TRBV4-1; clone_size: NA; d_call: NA; j_call: TRBJ1-5; cdr3_aa: CASSQIEGGGNQPQHF; cdr3_nt: TGCGCCAGCAGCCAGATCGAAGGGGGGGGAAATCAGCCCCAGCATTTT
v_call: TRBV19; clone_size: NA; d_call: NA; j_call: TRBJ1-6; cdr3_aa: CASTQDTGNNSPLHF; cdr3_nt: TGTGCCAGTACCCAGGACACAGGGAATAATTCACCCCTCCACTTT
v_call: TRBV28; clone_size: NA; d_call: NA; j_call: TRBJ1-2; cdr3_aa: CASSLPRGGYGYTF; cdr3_nt: TGTGCCAGCAGTTTACCGAGGGGGGGCTATGGCTACACCTTC
v_call: TRBV5-4; clone_size: NA; d_call: NA; j_call: TRBJ2-1; cdr3_aa: CASSLAGREGNEQFF; cdr3_nt: TGTGCCAGCAGCTTGGCCGGGAGAGAAGGGAATGAGCAGTTCTTC
v_call: TRBV25-1; clone_size: NA; d_call: NA; j_call: TRBJ1-1; cdr3_aa: CASSSQGTTEAFF; cdr3_nt: TGTGCCAGCAGCTCCCAGGGAACTACTGAAGCTTTCTTT
v_call: TRBV15; clone_size: once; d_call: TRBD1; j_call: TRBJ1-1; cdr3_aa: CATSRNRGNTEAFF; cdr3_nt: TGTGCCACCAGCAGAAACAGGGGCAACACTGAAGCTTTCTTT
v_call: TRBV9; clone_size: NA; d_call: NA; j_call: TRBJ2-5; cdr3_aa: CASSGKGTPQETQYF; cdr3_nt: TGTGCCAGCAGCGGTAAGGGGACACCTCAAGAGACCCAGTACTTC
v_call: TRBV5-5; clone_size: NA; d_call: NA; j_call: TRBJ2-2; cdr3_aa: CASSWRESGELFF; cdr3_nt: TGTGCCAGCAGCTGGAGGGAATCCGGGGAGCTGTTTTTT
v_call: TRBV5-5; clone_size: few; d_call: TRBD2; j_call: TRBJ2-1; cdr3_aa: CASSFRPAGSPMSSYNEQFF; cdr3_nt: TGTGCCAGCAGCTTCCGTCCAGCGGGAAGCCCGATGAGCTCCTACAATGAGCAGTTCTTC
v_call: TRBV5-4; clone_size: NA; d_call: NA; j_call: TRBJ1-2; cdr3_aa: CASSLNRQANYGYTF; cdr3_nt: TGTGCCAGCAGCTTGAATAGACAAGCTAACTATGGCTACACCTTC
v_call: TRBV3-1/TRBV3-2; clone_size: NA; d_call: TRBD2; j_call: TRBJ2-1; cdr3_aa: CASSGLAGGTVSYNEQFF; cdr3_nt: TGTGCCAGCAGCGGTCTAGCGGGAGGGACCGTTTCCTACAATGAGCAGTTCTTC